The rows below give T cell receptor beta chains drawn from one sample of a study of metastatic and nonmetastatic thyroid tumors. Using MiXCR, TCRdb re-called clones from the PCR reads. This table holds tens of thousands of clones, approximately 17% found once. Specimen: blood. The receptors here all came from a female donor with papillary thyroid cancer or a benign thyroid nodule (not recorded which). Some clones in this sample may be carry-over from other donors' samples. The CDR3 runs from the conserved cysteine through the conserved F or W. A D gene is named only where the DNA matches it firmly. The size of a clone is reported for some rows only, either as once, few or many, or as a class for expanded clones.

D gene	clone size	V gene	J gene	CDR3 DNA	CDR3 protein
TRBD1	many	TRBV28	TRBJ1-1	TGTGCCAGCTGGACAGGGGTAGGTACTGAAGCTTTCTTT	CASWTGVGTEAFF
TRBD1	many	TRBV28	TRBJ2-2	TGTGCCAGCAGTTCAGGGGGACACTCTGCCACCGGGGAGCTGTTTTTT	CASSSGGHSATGELFF
-	few	TRBV20-1	TRBJ1-4	TGCAGTGCTCGACCCGGGACATCTAAACTGTTTTTT	CSARPGTSKLFF
TRBD2	many	TRBV6-5	TRBJ2-1	TGTGCCAGCAGTTACACTAGCGCCTTTTGGGCCAATGAGCAGTTCTTC	CASSYTSAFWANEQFF
-	many	TRBV10-3	TRBJ2-7	TGTGCCATCAGTGCACACCAGGGTTACGAGCAGTACTTC	CAISAHQGYEQYF
-	many	TRBV7-9	TRBJ2-1	TGTGCCAGCAGCCGTTCAGTTGAGCAGTTCTTC	CASSRSVEQFF
-	-	TRBV5-5	TRBJ1-5	TGTGCCAGCAGTTTGACAAATAACAATCAGCCCCAGCATTTT	CASSLTNNNQPQHF
-	-	TRBV6-1	TRBJ1-1	TGTGCCAGCAGTTTCGGGAGGCCCCCACCTAGAGCAGCTTTCTTT	CASSFGRPPPRAAFF
TRBD2	-	TRBV11-2	TRBJ2-1	TGTGCCAGCAGCTTATATTTAGCGGGCTTTTACAATGAGCAGTTCTTC	CASSLYLAGFYNEQFF
TRBD2	many	TRBV20-1	TRBJ2-7	TGCAGTGCTAGCGAAACTAGCGGCCTGTCCTACGAGCAGTACTTC	CSASETSGLSYEQYF
-	many	TRBV28	TRBJ1-5	TGTGCCAGCCGATTCGCCTATCAGCCCCAGCATTTT	CASRFAYQPQHF
TRBD1	many	TRBV15	TRBJ2-3	TGTGCCACCAGCAGAGGGACAGGGGGAGGGGCAGATACGCAGTATTTT	CATSRGTGGGADTQYF
-	few	TRBV20-1	TRBJ2-3	TGCAGTGCTAGAGAGTACAATCAGCCCCAGTATTTT	CSAREYNQPQYF
TRBD1	many	TRBV3-1	TRBJ2-5	TGTGCCAGCAGCCAAGGGGGACAGGGTTTAAAGACCCAGTACTTC	CASSQGGQGLKTQYF
TRBD2	-	TRBV6-1	TRBJ2-7	TGTGCCAGCAGTAAAGCGGGGGTCTTATACGAGCAGTACTTC	CASSKAGVLYEQYF
-	-	TRBV27	TRBJ2-1	TGTGCCAGCAGTTGGGGGACTGGCCGCTCCTACAATGAGCAGTTCTTC	CASSWGTGRSYNEQFF
-	many	TRBV4-1	TRBJ1-3	TGCGCCAGCAGCCAAGAATGGGGGCCGGGAAACACCATATATTTT	CASSQEWGPGNTIYF
-	few	TRBV24-1	TRBJ2-7	TGTGCCACCAGTGACGGCTCCTACGAGCAGTACTTC	CATSDGSYEQYF
TRBD1	many	TRBV6-1	TRBJ1-1	TGTGCCAGCAGCAATGACAGGGGCTACATGAACACTGAAGCTTTCTTT	CASSNDRGYMNTEAFF
TRBD2	many	TRBV2	TRBJ2-2	TGTGCCAGCAGCTCAGAAGGACTAGCGGCGAACACCGGGGAGCTGTTTTTT	CASSSEGLAANTGELFF
-	many	TRBV6-2/TRBV6-3	TRBJ1-1	TGTGCCAGCCCCTATTGTTGTGGTGAAGCTTTCTTT	CASPYCCGEAFF
-	many	TRBV2	TRBJ1-3	TGTGCCACTCAGGGGAACACTGGAAACACCATATATTTT	CATQGNTGNTIYF
-	many	TRBV7-2	TRBJ1-1	TGTGCCAGCAGCCCTCGGACCGGGGTAGCTTTCTTT	CASSPRTGVAFF
-	many	TRBV28	TRBJ2-1	TGTGCCAGCAGAGGGTTCTTCGCGAGCTCCTACAATGAGCAGTTCTTC	CASRGFFASSYNEQFF
TRBD1	few	TRBV6-2/TRBV6-3	TRBJ1-6	TGTGCCAGCAGTATGGGGACAGGGAGGAATTCACCCCTCCACTTT	CASSMGTGRNSPLHF
-	-	TRBV20-1	TRBJ1-5	TGCAGTGCTACACAGGGAGGAGATCAGCCCCGGCATTTT	CSATQGGDQPRHF
TRBD1	many	TRBV18	TRBJ1-5	TGTGCCAGCTCACTCACAGGGGGGGCTTCTCAGCCCCAGCATTTT	CASSLTGGASQPQHF
TRBD1	-	TRBV7-8	TRBJ2-7	TGTGCCAGCAGCTTAACAGGGGTTAGGCTCTACGAGCAGTACTTC	CASSLTGVRLYEQYF
TRBD2	-	TRBV30	TRBJ2-5	TGTGCCTGGAGTAAGGGACTAGCGGGAGGGCCCCAAGGGACCCAGTACTTC	CAWSKGLAGGPQGTQYF
TRBD2	many	TRBV4-2	TRBJ2-7	TGTGCCAGCAGCCCATTAGCTAGCGGGAGTAATTACGAGCAGTACTTC	CASSPLASGSNYEQYF
-	medium-sized	TRBV6-1	TRBJ1-2	TGTGCCAGCAGTGTGGGACGGGGGTATGGCTACACCTTC	CASSVGRGYGYTF
TRBD1	many	TRBV20-1	TRBJ1-3	TGCAGTGCTAGAGGGGGGGGACAGGACCACGATTATTTGGGAAACACCATATATTTT	CSARGGGQDHDYLGNTIYF
-	many	TRBV24-1	TRBJ2-1	TGTGCCACCAGTGATTATCAGGGTTACAATGAGCAGTTCTTC	CATSDYQGYNEQFF
TRBD2	many	TRBV5-6	TRBJ2-4	TGTGCCAGCAGCTTGTTTAGCGGGAGAGGGGGGGGAAACATTCAGTACTTC	CASSLFSGRGGGNIQYF
TRBD1	many	TRBV4-1	TRBJ1-4	TGCGCCAGCAGGAAGACAGGGGTTAATGAAAAACTGTTTTTT	CASRKTGVNEKLFF
TRBD1	many	TRBV6-1	TRBJ2-6	TGTGCCAGCAGCCTGACAGGGGGCTACGTCCTGACTTTC	CASSLTGGYVLTF
TRBD1	-	TRBV20-1	TRBJ1-2	TGCAGTTCTGGTGGGACAGGGTCTAACTATGGCTACACCTTC	CSSGGTGSNYGYTF